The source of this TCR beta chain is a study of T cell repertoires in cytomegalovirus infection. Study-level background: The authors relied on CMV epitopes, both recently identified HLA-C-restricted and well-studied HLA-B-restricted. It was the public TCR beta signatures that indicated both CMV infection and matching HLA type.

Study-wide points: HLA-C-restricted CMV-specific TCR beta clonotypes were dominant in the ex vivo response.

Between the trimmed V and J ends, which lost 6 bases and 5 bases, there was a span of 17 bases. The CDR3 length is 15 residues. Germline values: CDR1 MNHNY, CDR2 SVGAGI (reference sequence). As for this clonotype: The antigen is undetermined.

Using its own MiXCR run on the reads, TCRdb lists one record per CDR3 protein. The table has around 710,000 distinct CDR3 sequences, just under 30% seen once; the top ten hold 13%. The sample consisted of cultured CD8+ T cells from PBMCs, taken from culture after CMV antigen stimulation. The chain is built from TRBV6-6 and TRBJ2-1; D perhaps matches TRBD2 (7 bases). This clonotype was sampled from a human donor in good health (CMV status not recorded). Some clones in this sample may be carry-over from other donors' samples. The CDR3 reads CASRIGGGPDNEQFF. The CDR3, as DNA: TGTGCCAGCAGAATAGGGGGGGGCCCGGACAATGAGCAGTTCTTC.